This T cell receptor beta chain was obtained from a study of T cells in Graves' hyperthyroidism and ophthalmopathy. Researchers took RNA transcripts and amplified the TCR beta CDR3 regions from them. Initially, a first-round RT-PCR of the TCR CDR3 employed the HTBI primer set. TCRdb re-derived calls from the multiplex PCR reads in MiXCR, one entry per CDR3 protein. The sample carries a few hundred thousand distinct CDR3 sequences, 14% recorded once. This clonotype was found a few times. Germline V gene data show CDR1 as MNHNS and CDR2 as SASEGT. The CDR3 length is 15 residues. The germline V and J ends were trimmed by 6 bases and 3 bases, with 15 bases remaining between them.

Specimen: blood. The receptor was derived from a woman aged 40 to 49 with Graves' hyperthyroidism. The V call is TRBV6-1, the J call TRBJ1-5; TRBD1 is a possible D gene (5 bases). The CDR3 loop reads CASRGVGGNNQPQHF. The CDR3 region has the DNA TGTGCCAGCAGGGGGGTTGGGGGTAACAATCAGCCCCAGCATTTT.